A single sample gave rise to the 2 T cell receptor beta chains below, sequenced in a study of a mutant IDH1 vaccine in newly diagnosed glioma. This sample's time point: baseline, week 1 (first vaccination visit). Treatment in this sample: pre-vaccination baseline after standard-of-care therapy. This table comes from immunoSEQ multiplex PCR, and its TCRdb copy is limited to in-frame clones, with some not included. Counted here are some 56,000 clones, 75% to 95% occurring once; the ten biggest clones make up over 2.5%. The sequencing used PBMCs, collected from a glioma patient treated with radiotherapy, temozolomide or both. Receptors were obtained from a man aged 45 to 65 with glioma.

The chain joins TRBV19 to TRBJ1-5, with 7 bases identical to TRBD1. After removal of 4 bases from V and 3 bases from J, the junction contained 9 bases not matched to a gene. Per germline, CDR1 LNHDA and CDR2 SQIVND (reference sequence). The CDR3 length is 16 residues. The CDR3, as DNA: TGTGCCAGTAGTACCCTCGGACAGGCCGTCAATCAGCCCCAGCATTTT. This gives the protein CASSTLGQAVNQPQHF.

The chain has TRBV5-1 and TRBJ1-1; tentative D call: TRBD1 (5 bases). Germline CDR1 reads SGHRS; CDR2 reads YFSETQ. V lost 3 bases and J 4 bases, leaving 13 bases between the germline ends. The CDR3 contains 14 residues. CDR3 bases: TGCGCCAGCAGCTCCGGGGACCGAATCACTGAAGCTTTCTTT. This gives the protein CASSSGDRITEAFF.